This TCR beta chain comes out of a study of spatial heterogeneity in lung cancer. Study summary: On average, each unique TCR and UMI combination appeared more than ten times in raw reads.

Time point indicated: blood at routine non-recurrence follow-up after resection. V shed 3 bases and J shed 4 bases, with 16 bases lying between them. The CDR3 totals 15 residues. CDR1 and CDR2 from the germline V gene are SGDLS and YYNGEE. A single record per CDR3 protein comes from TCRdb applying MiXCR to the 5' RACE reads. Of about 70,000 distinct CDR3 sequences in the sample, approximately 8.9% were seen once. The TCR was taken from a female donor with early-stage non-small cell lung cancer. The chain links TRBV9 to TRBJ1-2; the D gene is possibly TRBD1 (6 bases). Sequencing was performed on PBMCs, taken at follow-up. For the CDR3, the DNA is TGTGCCAGCAGCGAGGGCGGGGCGGACAGCTATGGCTACACCTTC. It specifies CASSEGGADSYGYTF.